This T cell receptor (beta chain) was obtained from a study of T-cell reconstitution after alpha-beta-depleted transplantation in children. Study conclusions and caveats: When one year had passed after transplant, most T-cell counts and diversity came from newly produced T cells. The origin of alpha-beta T cells about two months after transplant was reportedly several hundred expanded graft clones.

The germline gives CDR1 MNHEY, CDR2 SVGAGI. The CDR3 extends over 17 amino acids. V lost 6 bases and J lost 4, with 24 bases in between. TCRbeta library construction was performed incorporating unique molecular identifiers. TCRdb fed the PCR reads into MiXCR, producing one record per CDR3 protein. In the table there are about 600,000 distinct CDR3 sequences, roughly 23% of which are singletons. Regarding this clonotype: Its specificity is not known.

The sequencing here drew on PBMCs, mostly from graft donor cells, taken 360 days after TCRalphabeta/CD19-depleted stem cell transplant. The TCR comes from a boy in the first two years of life who had a stem cell transplant for acute myeloid leukemia, so the T cells may come from the graft donor. This chain links TRBV6-5 with TRBJ2-5; TRBD2 is a possible D gene (6 bases). DNA of the CDR3: TGTGCCAGCAGCCACGGGTCCGTCGGGGGTGGATTAGAGACCCAGTACTTC. Its protein is CASSHGSVGGGLETQYF.